This TCR beta chain comes out of a study of shared clonotypes between healthy human individuals. Study in general: With ages of 18 to 49, the donors were a couple of women and a few men. Each donor had three CD4 naive, three CD4 memory, two CD8 naive and one CD8 memory plate.

Splitting of each subset's genomic DNA was done evenly across several immunoSEQ plates. The data were produced by immunoSEQ multiplex PCR, yet TCRdb's version contains in-frame clones alone and is incomplete. Of about 1 million clones listed, about 77% were seen once; the top ten hold roughly 1.5%. From germline, CDR1 is MGHRA and CDR2 YSYEKL. V shed 0 bases and J 7 bases; nucleotides not matched to a gene: 6. CDR3 length: 15 residues. The source of this sequence is a man younger than 35 in good health. The sample was memory CD4+ T cells sorted from blood. Subset: CD45RA-negative fraction. The V gene is TRBV4-1, the J gene TRBJ1-5; TRBD1 matches at 7 bases. The CDR3 is CASSQDDRVNQPQHF. CDR3 DNA: TGCGCCAGCAGCCAAGATGACAGGGTCAACCAGCCCCAGCATTTT.